This T cell receptor (beta chain) stems from a study of vaccination effects on CD4 cells after COVID-19. Study details: Either the mRNA-1273 or the BNT162b2 vaccine was given to participants as two doses. Whole-study results and caveats: Clones arising from infection and from vaccination showed marked clonal contraction late after vaccination. Nearly all vaccine-induced clones in healthy recipients recognized only SARS-CoV-2. Early post-infection timepoints were missing from the study, which also had few convalescent patients.

Worth noting for this clone: Its matching antigen is unknown.

Ahead of sequencing, the ViraFEST assay grew antigen-specific CD4+ T cells using viral peptide pools. Isolating CD4+ T cells followed ten to eleven days of culture. Nucleocapsid antibodies stayed negative before and after vaccination, showing no earlier SARS-CoV-2 infection. Sequencing used immunoSEQ multiplex PCR; TCRdb keeps in-frame clones, though not all of them. The sample holds 62,000 or so clones, approximately 80% seen once. Per germline, CDR1 SNHLY and CDR2 FYNNEI. V was pared by 6 bases and J by 0 bases, with 2 bases of the junction left unmatched. This CDR3 is 14 amino acids long. This TCR was recovered from a human donor who received a COVID-19 vaccine. J is TRBJ2-3 and V is TRBV2; the match to TRBD1 covers 8 bases. Specimen: CD4+ T cells from PBMCs cultured with SARS-CoV-2 spike peptides, collected before COVID-19 vaccination. CDR3 in amino acids: CASSGQGSTDTQYF. DNA for the CDR3: TGTGCCAGCAGCGGACAGGGTAGCACAGATACGCAGTATTTT.